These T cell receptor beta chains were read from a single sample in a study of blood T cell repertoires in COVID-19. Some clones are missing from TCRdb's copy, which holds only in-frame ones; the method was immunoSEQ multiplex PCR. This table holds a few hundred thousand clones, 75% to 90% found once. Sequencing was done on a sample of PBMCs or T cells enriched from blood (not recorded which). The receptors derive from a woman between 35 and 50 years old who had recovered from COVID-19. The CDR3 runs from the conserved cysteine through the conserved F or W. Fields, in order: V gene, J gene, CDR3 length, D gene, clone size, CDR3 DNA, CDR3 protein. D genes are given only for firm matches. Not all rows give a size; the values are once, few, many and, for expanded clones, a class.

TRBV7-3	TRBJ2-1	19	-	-	TGTGCCAGCAGCTTAATGTCCAACCTTAACGGGGGGCGGGACAATGAGCAGTTCTTC	CASSLMSNLNGGRDNEQFF
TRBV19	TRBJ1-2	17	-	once	TGTGCCAGTAGTACCCCCTCTGAATGGGGCGGTGGCTATGGCTACACCTTC	CASSTPSEWGGGYGYTF
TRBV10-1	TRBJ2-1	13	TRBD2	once	TGCGCCAGCAGTGTCGCGGGGGGCCATGAGCAGTTCTTC	CASSVAGGHEQFF
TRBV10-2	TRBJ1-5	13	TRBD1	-	TGCGCCAGTAGACAGGGAACCAATCAGCCCCAGCATTTT	CASRQGTNQPQHF
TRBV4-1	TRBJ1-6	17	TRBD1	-	TGCGCCAGCAGCCAAGAGACAGGGAGCTCCTATAATTCACCCCTCCACTTT	CASSQETGSSYNSPLHF
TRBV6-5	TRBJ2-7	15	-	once	TGTGCCAGCAGTTACCAACTCAGGGAGGCCCACGAGCAGTACTTC	CASSYQLREAHEQYF
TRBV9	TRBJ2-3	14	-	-	TGTGCCAGCAGCTCGTGGACAGAGACAGATACGCAGTATTTT	CASSSWTETDTQYF
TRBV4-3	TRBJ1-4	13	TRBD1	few	TGCGCCAGCAGCCTTGGGACAGTAGAGAGACTGTTTTTT	CASSLGTVERLFF
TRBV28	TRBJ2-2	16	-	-	TGTGCCAGCAGCCTAAGGCTAGGGGTTCGGGCCGGGGAGCTGTTTTTT	CASSLRLGVRAGELFF
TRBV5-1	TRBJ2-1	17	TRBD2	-	TGCGCCAGCAGCTTGGGACTTAGCGGGGCTTTTCACAATGAGCAGTTCTTC	CASSLGLSGAFHNEQFF
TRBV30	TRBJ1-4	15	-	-	TGTGCCTGGAGTGTACGGGGGGGAACTAATGAAAAACTGTTTTTT	CAWSVRGGTNEKLFF
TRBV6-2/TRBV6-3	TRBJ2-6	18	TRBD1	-	TGTGCCAGCAGTTACTCGGGACAGGGCTTGGTAGGGGCCAACGTCCTGACTTTC	CASSYSGQGLVGANVLTF
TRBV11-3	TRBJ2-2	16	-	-	TGTGCCAGCAGCTTGATGGGTGGGGCAAACACCGGGGAGCTGTTTTTT	CASSLMGGANTGELFF
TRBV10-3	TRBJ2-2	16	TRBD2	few	TGTGCCGTACGACCGGGACTAGCGGGGAACACCGGGGAGCTGTTTTTT	CAVRPGLAGNTGELFF
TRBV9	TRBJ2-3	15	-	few	TGTGCCAGCAGCTCCAGCGGAACAGGGATTTTTTCGCAGTATTTT	CASSSSGTGIFSQYF
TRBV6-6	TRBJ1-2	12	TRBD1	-	TGTGCCAGCGGGACAGGGGAGAGAGGCTACACCTTC	CASGTGERGYTF
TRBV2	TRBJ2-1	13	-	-	TGTGCCAGCGAACTACTATCCGAAAATGAGCAGTTCTTC	CASELLSENEQFF